The rows below give T cell receptor beta chains drawn from one sample of a study of blood T cell repertoires in COVID-19. Sequencing used immunoSEQ multiplex PCR; TCRdb keeps in-frame clones, though not all of them. Among a few hundred thousand clones listed, approximately 91% were seen once. Sequencing was performed on peripheral blood. The receptors were sampled from a woman between 40 and 55 years old who had recovered from COVID-19. Both conserved end residues are part of each CDR3. Fields, in order: D gene, V gene, J gene, clone size, CDR3 protein, CDR3 DNA. D genes are given only for firm matches. Size values are once, few and many counts, or a class for expanded clones, and some rows have none.

TRBD1	TRBV7-3	TRBJ2-5	.	CASSPTGGAETQYF	TGTGCCAGCAGCCCCACAGGGGGCGCCGAGACCCAGTACTTC
TRBD1	TRBV6-5	TRBJ1-2	.	CASTQNRGINGYTF	TGTGCCAGCACACAAAACAGGGGGATTAATGGCTACACCTTC
.	TRBV11-2	TRBJ2-7	.	CASSPRLERPYEQYF	TGTGCCAGCAGCCCTAGACTCGAAAGGCCCTACGAGCAGTACTTC
.	TRBV5-8	TRBJ1-5	once	CASSLDMLRGQPQHF	TGTGCCAGCAGCTTGGACATGCTAAGAGGTCAGCCCCAGCATTTT
TRBD1	TRBV6-4	TRBJ1-1	.	CASSLTGGTEAFF	TGTGCCAGCAGTCTAACAGGGGGAACTGAAGCTTTCTTT
TRBD1	TRBV28	TRBJ2-2	.	CASSFFLTGLTGELFF	TGTGCCAGCAGTTTTTTTTTGACAGGGTTAACCGGGGAGCTGTTTTTT
TRBD2	TRBV10-3	TRBJ2-1	once	CATTRPGGNEQFF	TGTGCCACTACGAGGCCGGGGGGGAATGAGCAGTTCTTC
.	TRBV7-9	TRBJ1-2	.	CASSPWAGDYGYTF	TGTGCCAGCAGCCCTTGGGCAGGGGACTATGGCTACACCTTC
TRBD1	TRBV3-1/TRBV3-2	TRBJ1-2	few	CASSQGTGHTGGYTF	TGTGCCAGCAGCCAGGGGACAGGACATACCGGCGGCTACACCTTC
TRBD1	TRBV27	TRBJ2-7	.	CASSPGQAFYEQYF	TGTGCCAGCAGCCCGGGACAGGCCTTCTACGAGCAGTACTTC
.	TRBV6-5	TRBJ2-1	.	CASSYSTSQEQFF	TGTGCCAGCAGTTACTCTACCTCACAGGAGCAGTTCTTC
.	TRBV24-1	TRBJ2-2	.	CATSGSGAGELFF	TGTGCCACCAGTGGGTCGGGGGCCGGGGAGCTGTTTTTT
TRBD1	TRBV5-4	TRBJ1-1	.	CASSLGGQEGLAEAFF	TGTGCCAGCAGCTTGGGGGGACAGGAGGGACTTGCTGAAGCTTTCTTT
.	TRBV3-1/TRBV3-2	TRBJ2-3	.	CASSQEGGTDTQYF	TGTGCCAGCAGCCAAGAAGGGGGCACAGATACGCAGTATTTT
TRBD1	TRBV2	TRBJ1-4	.	CASSEAQGVGEKLFF	TGTGCCAGCAGTGAAGCGCAGGGGGTGGGTGAAAAACTGTTTTTT
TRBD1	TRBV19	TRBJ2-5	.	CASSRRQGETQYF	TGTGCCAGTAGTCGCCGACAGGGAGAGACCCAGTACTTC
TRBD2	TRBV24-1	TRBJ2-1	.	CATSDPSPTSGRTDNEQFF	TGTGCCACCAGTGACCCTTCCCCTACTAGCGGGAGAACTGACAATGAGCAGTTCTTC
.	TRBV5-6	TRBJ1-3	.	CASSYWTGGSGNTIYF	TGTGCCAGCAGCTACTGGACCGGGGGCTCTGGAAACACCATATATTTT
TRBD2	TRBV15	TRBJ2-7	.	CATSSRLAGGGEQYF	TGTGCCACCAGCTCTAGACTAGCGGGAGGAGGAGAGCAGTACTTC
TRBD2	TRBV11-2	TRBJ2-3	.	CASSPPSGGLYTDTQYF	TGTGCCAGCAGCCCTCCCTCGGGAGGGCTATACACAGATACGCAGTATTTT
.	TRBV29-1	TRBJ2-7	once	CSVETGVDEQYF	TGCAGCGTTGAAACGGGAGTTGACGAGCAGTACTTC
.	TRBV29-1	TRBJ2-1	.	CSVDPRGNEQFF	TGCAGCGTTGATCCAAGGGGGAATGAGCAGTTCTTC
TRBD1	TRBV30	TRBJ2-7	.	CAWSGTGGVVSYEQYF	TGTGCCTGGTCCGGGACAGGGGGCGTCGTATCCTACGAGCAGTACTTC
.	TRBV2	TRBJ2-5	.	CASSEDSFKETQYF	TGTGCCAGCAGTGAAGACAGCTTTAAAGAGACCCAGTACTTC